This TCR beta chain was recorded in a study of T cell responses to AZD1222 COVID-19 vaccine. Profiled with immunoSEQ multiplex PCR; TCRdb holds only in-frame clones, not every one. Here the sample spans about 97,000 clones, about 88% being singletons. The source material was peripheral blood, sampled on day 0 of AZD1222 vaccination. The receptor was derived from an adult in good health.

CDR3 region: CASSPTNRGPGTEAFF. The DNA for the CDR3 is TGTGCCAGCAGCCCGACCAACAGGGGCCCTGGCACTGAAGCTTTCTTT. V usage is TRBV14 and J usage is TRBJ1-1, with 7 bases identical to TRBD1. V trimming: 4 bases; J trimming: 4 bases; junction bases outside the gene matches: 12. This CDR3 region has 16 residues. CDR1 is SGHDN, CDR2 FVKESK, per germline. The whole variable domain, filled in from reference TRBV14 and TRBJ1-1, reads EAGVTQFPSHSVIEKGQTVTLRCDPISGHDNLYWYRRVMGKEIKFLLHFVKESKQDESGMPNNRFLAERTGGTYSTLKVQPAELEDSGVYFCASSPTNRGPGTEAFFGQGTRLTVV.